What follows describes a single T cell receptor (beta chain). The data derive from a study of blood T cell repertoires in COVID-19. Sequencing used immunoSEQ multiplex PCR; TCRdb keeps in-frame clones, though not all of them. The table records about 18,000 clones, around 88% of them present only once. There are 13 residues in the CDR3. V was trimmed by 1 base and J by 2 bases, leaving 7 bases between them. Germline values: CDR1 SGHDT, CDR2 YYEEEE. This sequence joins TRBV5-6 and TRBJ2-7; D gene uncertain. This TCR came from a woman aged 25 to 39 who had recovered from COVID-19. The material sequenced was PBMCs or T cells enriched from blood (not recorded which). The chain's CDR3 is CASSLRLPYEQYF. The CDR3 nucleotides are TGTGCCAGCAGCTTGCGTCTCCCCTACGAGCAGTACTTC.